These 2 T cell receptor beta chains originate from one sample sequenced in a study of naive and memory T cell subsets (dated by TCRdb to about 2017). The library was obtained by UMI-ligation and nested PCR. The sequencing machine was an Illumina MiSeq. The beta constant-region primer was an equimolar mix of two oligonucleotides covering both TRBC1 and TRBC2. TCRdb handled the public reads itself, with Q25 trimming in fastp and clone calling in MiXCR, and kept productive beta chains. Rows are unified per CDR3 protein, each entry keeping the most common DNA and genes. The sample table contains about 90,000 distinct CDR3 sequences; only one count was recorded for roughly 7.3% of them. The ten largest clones take up roughly 1.6% of the sample. The sequenced material came from central memory CD4+ T cells from blood. The label giving this sample's cell subset or site can be read as: central memory, CD45RA- CD27+. The receptor set was obtained from a human donor in good health.

This clonotype was counted at least ten times. The chain recombines TRBV20-1 with TRBJ1-2; D is unresolved. CDR1 DFQATT and CDR2 SNEGSKA come from the germline V gene (reference sequence). V lost 4 bases and J lost 8, with 17 bases in between. The CDR3 loop spans 13 amino acids. CDR3 in amino acids: CSATAPRAQGYTF. In DNA form, the CDR3 reads TGCAGTGCTACCGCCCCGCGGGCGCAAGGCTACACCTTC.

DNA for the CDR3: TGTGCCAGCAGTCAACAGGGCCAACTGTTTTTT. Its protein is CASSQQGQLFF. The genes are TRBV12-3 or TRBV12-4 and TRBJ1-4, with D maybe TRBD1 (6 bases). The CDR3 contains 11 residues. The V and J ends lost 5 bases and 12 bases respectively, with 10 bases between them.